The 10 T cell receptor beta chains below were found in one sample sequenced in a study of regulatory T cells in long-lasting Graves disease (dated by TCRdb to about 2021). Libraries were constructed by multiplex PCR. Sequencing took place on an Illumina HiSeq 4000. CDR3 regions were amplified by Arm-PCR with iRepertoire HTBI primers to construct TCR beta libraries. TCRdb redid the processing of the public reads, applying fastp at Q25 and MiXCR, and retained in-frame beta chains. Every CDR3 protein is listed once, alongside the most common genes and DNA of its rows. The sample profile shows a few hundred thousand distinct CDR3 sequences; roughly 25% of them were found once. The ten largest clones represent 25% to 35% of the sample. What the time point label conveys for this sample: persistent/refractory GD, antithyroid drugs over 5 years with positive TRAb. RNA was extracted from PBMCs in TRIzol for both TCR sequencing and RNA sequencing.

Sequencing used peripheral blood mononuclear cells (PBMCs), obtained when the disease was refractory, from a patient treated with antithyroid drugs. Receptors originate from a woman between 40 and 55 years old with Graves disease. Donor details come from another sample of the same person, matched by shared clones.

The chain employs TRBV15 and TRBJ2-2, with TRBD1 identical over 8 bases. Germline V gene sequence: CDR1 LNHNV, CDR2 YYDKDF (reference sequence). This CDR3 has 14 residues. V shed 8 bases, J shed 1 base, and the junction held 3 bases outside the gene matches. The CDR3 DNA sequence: TGTGCCACCGCAGACAGGGGGAACACCGGGGAGCTGTTTTTT. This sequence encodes CATADRGNTGELFF.

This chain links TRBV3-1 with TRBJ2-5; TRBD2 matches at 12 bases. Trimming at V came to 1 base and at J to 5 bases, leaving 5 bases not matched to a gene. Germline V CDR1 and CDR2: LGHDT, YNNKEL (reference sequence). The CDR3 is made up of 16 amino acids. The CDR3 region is CASSQVLAGGWETQYF. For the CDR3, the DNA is TGTGCCAGCAGCCAAGTACTAGCGGGAGGTTGGGAGACCCAGTACTTC.

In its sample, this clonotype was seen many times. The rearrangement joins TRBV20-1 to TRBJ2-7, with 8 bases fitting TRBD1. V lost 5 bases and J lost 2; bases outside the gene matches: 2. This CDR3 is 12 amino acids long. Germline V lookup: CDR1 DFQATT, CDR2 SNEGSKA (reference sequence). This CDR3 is CSAGQGTYEQYF. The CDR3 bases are TGCAGTGCTGGACAGGGAACCTACGAGCAGTACTTC.

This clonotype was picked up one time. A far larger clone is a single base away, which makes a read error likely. CDR3 sequence reads: CASSSPVGTGDEQYF. DNA of the CDR3: TGTGCCAGCAGTTCCCCCGTCGGGACAGGGGACGAGCAGTACTTC. This chain connects TRBV6-8 to TRBJ2-7, with 10 bases that match TRBD1. The CDR3 has 15 amino acids. Germline assignment: CDR1 MNHGY and CDR2 SAAAGT. The V and J ends lost 4 bases and 5 bases, in that order; junction bases with no gene match: 8.

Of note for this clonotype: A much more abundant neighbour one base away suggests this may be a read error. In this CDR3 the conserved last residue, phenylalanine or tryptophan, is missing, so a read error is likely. The CDR3 reads CASSYGHGNTEAFS. Here the CDR3 DNA reads TGTGCCAGCAGTTACGGGCATGGGAACACTGAAGCTTTCTCT. This chain uses TRBV6-2 or TRBV6-3 with TRBJ1-1; no clear D. Trimming cost V 2 bases and J 1 base, with 8 bases left between them. The CDR3 runs 14 residues. Germline V gene lookup returns CDR1 MNHEY and CDR2 SVGEGT.

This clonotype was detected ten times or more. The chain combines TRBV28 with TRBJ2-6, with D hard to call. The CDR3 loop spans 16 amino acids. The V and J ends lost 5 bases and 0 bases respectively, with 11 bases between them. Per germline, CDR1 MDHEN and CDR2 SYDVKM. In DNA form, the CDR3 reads TGTGCCAGCAGTCCCCGACGGTTCTCTGGGGCCAACGTCCTGACTTTC. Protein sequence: CASSPRRFSGANVLTF.

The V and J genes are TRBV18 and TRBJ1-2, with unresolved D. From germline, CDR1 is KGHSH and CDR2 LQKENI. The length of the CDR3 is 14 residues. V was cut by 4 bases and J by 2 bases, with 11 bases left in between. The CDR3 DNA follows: TGTGCCAGCTCACAACGGACCGTCAACTATGGCTACACCTTC. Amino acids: CASSQRTVNYGYTF.

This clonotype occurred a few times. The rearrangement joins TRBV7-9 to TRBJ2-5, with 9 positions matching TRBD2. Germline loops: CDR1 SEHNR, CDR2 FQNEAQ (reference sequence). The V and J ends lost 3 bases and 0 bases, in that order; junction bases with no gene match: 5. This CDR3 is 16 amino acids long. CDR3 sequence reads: CASSLAGLAYQETQYF. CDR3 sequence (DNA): TGTGCCAGCAGCTTGGCGGGACTAGCTTACCAAGAGACCCAGTACTTC.

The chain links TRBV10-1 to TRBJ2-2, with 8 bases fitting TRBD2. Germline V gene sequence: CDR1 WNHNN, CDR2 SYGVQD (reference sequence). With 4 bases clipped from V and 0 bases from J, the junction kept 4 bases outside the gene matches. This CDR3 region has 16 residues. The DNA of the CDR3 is TGCGCCAGCAGTGCTGCGGGAGGAACGAACACCGGGGAGCTGTTTTTT. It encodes CASSAAGGTNTGELFF.

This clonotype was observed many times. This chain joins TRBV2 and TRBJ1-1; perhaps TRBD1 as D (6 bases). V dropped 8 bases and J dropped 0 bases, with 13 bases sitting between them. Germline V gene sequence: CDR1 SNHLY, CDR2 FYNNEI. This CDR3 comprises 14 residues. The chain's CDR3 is CASVSGGVNTEAFF. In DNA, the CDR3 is TGTGCCAGCGTATCGGGGGGCGTGAACACTGAAGCTTTCTTT. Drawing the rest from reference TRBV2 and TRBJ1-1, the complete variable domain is EPEVTQTPSHQVTQMGQEVILRCVPISNHLYFYWYRQILGQKVEFLVSFYNNEISEKSEIFDDQFSVERPDGSNFTLKIRSTKLEDSAMYFCASVSGGVNTEAFFGQGTRLTVV.